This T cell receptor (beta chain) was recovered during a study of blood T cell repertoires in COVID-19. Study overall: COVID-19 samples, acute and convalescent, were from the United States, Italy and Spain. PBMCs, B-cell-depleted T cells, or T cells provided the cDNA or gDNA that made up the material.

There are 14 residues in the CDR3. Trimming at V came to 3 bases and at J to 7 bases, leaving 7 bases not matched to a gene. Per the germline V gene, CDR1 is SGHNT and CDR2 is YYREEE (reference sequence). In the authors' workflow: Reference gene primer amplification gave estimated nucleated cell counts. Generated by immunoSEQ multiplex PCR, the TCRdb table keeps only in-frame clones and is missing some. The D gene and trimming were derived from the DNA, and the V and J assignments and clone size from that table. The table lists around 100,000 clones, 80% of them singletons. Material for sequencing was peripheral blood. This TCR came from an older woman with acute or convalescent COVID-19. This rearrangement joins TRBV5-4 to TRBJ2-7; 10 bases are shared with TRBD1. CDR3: CASSSRQGAEEQYF. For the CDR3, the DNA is TGTGCCAGCAGCTCGCGACAGGGGGCTGAAGAGCAGTACTTC. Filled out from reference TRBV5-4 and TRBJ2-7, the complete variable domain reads ETGVTQSPTHLIKTRGQQVTLRCSSQSGHNTVSWYQQALGQGPQFIFQYYREEENGRGNFPPRFSGLQFPNYSSELNVNALELDDSALYLCASSSRQGAEEQYFGPGTRLTVT.